A single sample is the source of the 26 T cell receptor beta chains below, sequenced in a study of monozygotic twins with inflammatory bowel disease. Using the 5' RACE reads, TCRdb records one entry per CDR3 protein without DNA. This table holds about 200,000 distinct CDR3 sequences. The sample taken for sequencing was blood. These receptors were taken from a human donor with ulcerative colitis or Crohn's disease, or a healthy co-twin of an affected twin (not recorded which).

The chain recombines TRBV6-2 or TRBV6-3 with TRBJ2-2. This CDR3 is 13 amino acids long. The V gene's germline CDR1 is MNHEY and CDR2 SVGEGT. CDR3 amino acids: CASSYPNTGELFF.

The chain carries TRBV4-1 and TRBJ2-5; as DNA is missing, the TRBD1 call by TCRdb cannot be tested. Germline CDR1 is MGHRA and CDR2 is YSYEKL. The CDR3 runs to 16 residues. The CDR3 loop is CASSPRDGGGDETQYF.

V is TRBV7-8 and J is TRBJ1-5; TCRdb's D gene call, TRBD1, goes unchecked for lack of DNA. The CDR3 runs 15 residues. Germline values: CDR1 SGHVS, CDR2 FQNEAQ. The CDR3 region is CASSSGGTGAQPQHF.

The rearrangement uses TRBV7-2 and TRBJ2-1; TCRdb's D call, TRBD1, is unchecked because there is no DNA. The length of the CDR3 is 15 residues. Looked up from germline, CDR1 is SGHTA and CDR2 is FQGNSA. This chain's CDR3 is CASSLLGQFVNEQFF.

The V call is TRBV5-1, the J call TRBJ1-2. The CDR3 covers 14 residues. The germline V gene has CDR1 SGHRS and CDR2 YFSETQ. CDR3 loop: CASSLDGLGYGYTF.

The rearrangement uses TRBV7-2 and TRBJ2-3; the TRBD2 assignment by TCRdb is unverifiable without DNA. Germline V gene sequence: CDR1 SGHTA, CDR2 FQGNSA. This CDR3 is 17 amino acids long. The CDR3 reads CASSLVASSQGTDTQYF.

The rearrangement joins TRBV7-2 to TRBJ1-5. This CDR3 comprises 15 residues. Looked up from germline, CDR1 is SGHTA and CDR2 is FQGNSA. CDR3 region: CASSLGRGWDQPQHF.

The chain links TRBV20-1 to TRBJ1-4. The CDR3 totals 15 residues. Germline V CDR1 and CDR2: DFQATT, SNEGSKA (reference sequence). The CDR3 reads CSARPGGPTNEKLFF.

V gene TRBV25-1 combines with J gene TRBJ1-6; the TRBD1 assignment by TCRdb is unverifiable without DNA. The CDR3 covers 15 residues. Germline V gene data show CDR1 as MGHDK and CDR2 as SYGVNS. The CDR3 reads CASSGDLSYNSPLHF.

This chain uses TRBV5-1 with TRBJ2-1; TCRdb indicates TRBD2, and absent DNA this call remains unverified. CDR1 and CDR2 (germline): SGHRS, YFSETQ. The CDR3 has 16 residues. The CDR3 loop reads CASSLATSDLYNEQFF.

The V call is TRBV11-2, the J call TRBJ1-1. The V gene's germline CDR1 is SGHAT and CDR2 FQNNGV. The CDR3 is 15 amino acids. The CDR3 protein is CASSFPAGLNTEAFF.

V is TRBV19 and J is TRBJ2-7; TCRdb calls TRBD2, which cannot be checked without DNA. Germline V gene sequence: CDR1 LNHDA, CDR2 SQIVND (reference sequence). The CDR3 spans 16 residues. This CDR3 is CASSIDGASGYYEQYF.

The genes are TRBV12-3 or TRBV12-4 and TRBJ1-3; TCRdb indicates TRBD1, and absent DNA this call remains unverified. The CDR3 covers 16 residues. CDR3 region: CASSLADKGLEKTIYF.

V is TRBV7-2 and J is TRBJ1-2; there is no DNA to check the TCRdb D call of TRBD1. The CDR3 length is 13 residues. Germline assignment: CDR1 SGHTA and CDR2 FQGNSA. Here the CDR3 reads CASSDSGYYGYTF.

This chain joins TRBV12-3 or TRBV12-4 and TRBJ2-5; TCRdb's D gene call, TRBD2, goes unchecked for lack of DNA. This CDR3 has 18 amino acids. CDR3 residues: CASRGMTTAGGLWETQYF.

The chain couples TRBV28 to TRBJ2-2; lacking DNA, the TRBD2 call made by TCRdb goes unchecked. Per germline, CDR1 MDHEN and CDR2 SYDVKM. This CDR3 has 19 amino acids. This CDR3 reads CASSLWGRGSGRPTGELFF.

V is TRBV6-5 and J is TRBJ1-2; TCRdb reports TRBD1, a call that lacks DNA to check it against. CDR3 size: 15 residues. Germline CDR1 and CDR2: MNHEY and SVGAGI. CDR3 sequence reads: CASSYDRLENYGYTF.

The chain couples TRBV6-1 to TRBJ1-2; TCRdb selects TRBD1, and the lack of DNA leaves this call unchecked. This CDR3 spans 14 amino acids. Germline CDR1 reads MNHNS; CDR2 reads SASEGT. The CDR3 sequence is CASSRGQGNYGYTF.

CDR3 region: CASSFPAGQRVQETQYF. The V gene is TRBV7-2, the J gene TRBJ2-5; the D call from TCRdb, TRBD2, cannot be confirmed without DNA. There are 17 residues in the CDR3. The germline gives CDR1 SGHTA, CDR2 FQGNSA.

This sequence joins TRBV20-1 and TRBJ1-4; TCRdb's D call of TRBD1 is untestable without DNA. The CDR3 has 15 amino acids. Germline values: CDR1 DFQATT, CDR2 SNEGSKA (reference sequence). The CDR3 sequence: CSAPSGGATNEKLFF.

This chain uses TRBV27 with TRBJ2-7; TCRdb names TRBD2, which stays unverified in the absence of DNA. This CDR3 has 13 amino acids. In germline, CDR1 is MNHEY, CDR2 SMNVEV (reference sequence). The CDR3 spells CASSRQGDHEQYF.

The chain links TRBV18 to TRBJ2-5; TCRdb gives TRBD1 as the D gene, but with no DNA this cannot be confirmed. From germline, CDR1 is KGHSH and CDR2 LQKENI. The CDR3 contains 17 residues. CDR3 amino acids: CASSANSGANKRETQYF.

The chain recombines TRBV9 with TRBJ2-7; the TCRdb call, TRBD1, lacks DNA for checking. This CDR3 has 13 amino acids. Looked up from germline, CDR1 is SGDLS and CDR2 is YYNGEE. CDR3 sequence: CASSATGGYEQYF.

The V call is TRBV5-1, the J call TRBJ2-7. CDR1 is SGHRS, CDR2 YFSETQ, per germline. The CDR3 length is 15 residues. The CDR3 protein is CASSLGHTYSYEQYF.

V usage is TRBV11-2 and J usage is TRBJ1-6; TCRdb calls TRBD1, which cannot be checked without DNA. The CDR3 has 13 amino acids. Germline assignment: CDR1 SGHAT and CDR2 FQNNGV. The CDR3 protein is CASALQGDSPLHF.

The V and J genes are TRBV2 and TRBJ2-2; TCRdb designates TRBD2, a call that cannot be tested without DNA. The CDR3 totals 16 residues. The germline CDR1 and CDR2 sequences are SNHLY and FYNNEI. Here the CDR3 reads CASRKVASTNTGELFF.